These 29 T cell receptor beta chains originate from one sample sequenced in a study of blood T cell repertoires in COVID-19. Sequencing was performed with immunoSEQ multiplex PCR; in TCRdb, only in-frame clones are kept and a portion is missing. The sample carries a few hundred thousand clones, 85% to 90% recorded once. Sequenced sample: peripheral blood. These receptors were obtained from a woman aged 45 to 65 with acute or convalescent COVID-19.

J is TRBJ1-4 and V is TRBV12-5; perhaps TRBD1 as D (6 bases). The CDR3 runs 12 residues. Germline CDR1 is LGHNT and CDR2 is FRNRAP. V was clipped by 0 bases and J by 10 bases, with 6 bases between them. The CDR3 region is CASGLVGGKLFF. DNA of the CDR3: TGTGCTAGTGGTTTGGTAGGGGGAAAACTGTTTTTT.

The chain employs TRBV7-2 and TRBJ2-7; 10 bases agree with TRBD2. Germline V gene sequence: CDR1 SGHTA, CDR2 FQGNSA. V lost 1 base and J lost 0; bases outside the gene matches: 6. This CDR3 contains 17 residues. CDR3 loop: CASSLVSGGRSSYEQYF. In nucleotides, the CDR3 is TGTGCCAGCAGCTTAGTTAGCGGGGGGCGGAGCTCCTACGAGCAGTACTTC.

V gene TRBV5-4 combines with J gene TRBJ2-1; 9 positions agree with TRBD2. The CDR3 is 15 residues long. The germline V gene has CDR1 SGHNT and CDR2 YYREEE (reference sequence). J was trimmed by 7 bases and V by 0 bases; bases with no gene match: 5. CDR3 region: CASSLGTSVANEQFF. CDR3 nucleotides: TGTGCCAGCAGCTTGGGGACTAGCGTTGCTAATGAGCAGTTCTTC.

The rearrangement joins TRBV6-2 or TRBV6-3 to TRBJ1-2; 8 positions match TRBD1. Germline values: CDR1 MNHEY, CDR2 SVGEGT. V was pared by 5 bases and J by 6 bases, with 5 bases of the junction left unmatched. This CDR3 is built from 13 residues. The DNA for the CDR3 is TGTGCCAGCAGTAGGGACAGGAATGATGGCTACACCTTC. Protein: CASSRDRNDGYTF.

This clone was detected once. This sequence joins TRBV7-2 and TRBJ2-2; a weak D match, TRBD1 (6 bases). The CDR3 is 13 amino acids. Trimming removed 5 bases at V and 7 bases at J, with 11 bases between. Germline V lookup: CDR1 SGHTA, CDR2 FQGNSA. The CDR3 bases are TGTGCCAGCAGCCTTACAGGGCTCGGGGAGCTGTTTTTT. This codes for CASSLTGLGELFF.

The chain joins TRBV7-6 to TRBJ1-1, with 10 bases fitting TRBD1. The CDR3 has 17 residues. The junction had 9 bases not matched to a gene; V was cut back by 5 bases and J by 0 bases. The V gene's germline CDR1 is SGHVS and CDR2 FNYEAQ. CDR3 region: CASSRQTGGMMNTEAFF. For the CDR3, the DNA is TGTGCCAGCAGCAGACAGACAGGGGGCATGATGAACACTGAAGCTTTCTTT.

The chain uses TRBV27 and TRBJ2-7, with 10 bases fitting TRBD2. V lost 1 base to trimming and J lost 7 bases; unmatched junction nucleotides: 10. Per germline, CDR1 MNHEY and CDR2 SMNVEV (reference sequence). The CDR3 runs 16 residues. CDR3 bases: TGTGCCAGCAGTTTATTGGAAGCGGGAGGGTTGGGGGAGCAGTACTTC. Translated, it gives CASSLLEAGGLGEQYF.

This clone was picked up one time. The V call is TRBV4-3, the J call TRBJ2-1; 10 nucleotides line up with TRBD1. From germline, CDR1 is LGHNA and CDR2 YSLEER. The CDR3 covers 14 residues. With V trimmed by 4 bases and J by 6 bases, 3 bases remained unmatched. CDR3 coding DNA: TGCGCCAGCAGCCCCGGGACAGGGGCCAATGAGCAGTTCTTC. Protein product: CASSPGTGANEQFF.

The CDR3 nucleotides read TGTGCCAGTAGTATAAGGACTACCAACTACAGGGAGCAGTTCTTC. This encodes CASSIRTTNYREQFF. This chain connects TRBV19 to TRBJ2-1; D is perhaps TRBD2 (6 bases). Germline V gives CDR1 LNHDA, CDR2 SQIVND (reference sequence). V was clipped by 2 bases and J by 10 bases, with 18 bases between them. CDR3 length: 15 amino acids.

In this sample, this clone turned up once. The chain joins TRBV6-5 to TRBJ1-4; a possible D gene is TRBD1 (6 bases). The CDR3 is 13 residues long. The V end was cut by 6 bases, the J end by 8 bases, with 13 bases between. Looked up from germline, CDR1 is MNHEY and CDR2 is SVGAGI. Here the CDR3 reads CASSGQGLEKLFF. As DNA, the CDR3 is TGTGCCAGCAGCGGTCAGGGGTTGGAAAAACTGTTTTTT.

The V call is TRBV3-1 (or the pseudogene TRBV3-2), the J call TRBJ2-7, with 9 bases lining up with TRBD2. There are 18 residues in the CDR3. The V gene's germline CDR1 is LGHDT and CDR2 YNNKEL (reference sequence). Trimming removed 0 bases from V and 1 base from J; junction bases left unmatched: 10. The CDR3 coding sequence is TGTGCCAGCAGCCAAGATTTTGTCGAGCGGGAGGAATCCTACGAGCAGTACTTC. Translation gives CASSQDFVEREESYEQYF.

This chain joins TRBV18 and TRBJ1-3; 7 nucleotides agree with TRBD1. V was clipped by 3 bases and J by 6 bases; unmatched bases: 11. Germline CDR1 and CDR2: KGHSH and LQKENI. CDR3 length equals 16 residues. The CDR3 sequence is CASSPTGQALVNTIYF. The CDR3 bases are TGTGCCAGCTCACCGACCGGACAGGCTTTGGTAAACACCATATATTTT.

This chain links TRBV30 with TRBJ2-5; 9 nucleotides match TRBD1. The V segment lost 1 base and the J segment 5 bases; nucleotides outside the gene matches: 11. The length of the CDR3 is 16 residues. Germline CDR1 GTSNPN, CDR2 SVGIG (reference sequence). In DNA, the CDR3 is TGTGCCTGGAGTGGCCGAACAGGGGGCCTGCGGGAGACCCAGTACTTC. This encodes CAWSGRTGGLRETQYF. Complete variable domain (other parts from reference TRBV30 and TRBJ2-5): SQTIHQWPATLVQPVGSPLSLECTVEGTSNPNLYWYRQAAGRGLQLLFYSVGIGQISSEVPQNLSASRPQDRQFILSSKKLLLSDSGFYLCAWSGRTGGLRETQYFGPGTRLLVL.

This chain uses TRBV11-3 with TRBJ2-1; TRBD2 aligns across 14 bases. From germline, CDR1 is SGHNT and CDR2 YENEEA. The CDR3 is made up of 19 amino acids. Unmatched junction bases numbered 7, after V lost 3 bases and J lost 0 bases. The CDR3 is CASSFIRLAGGSSYNEQFF. DNA for the CDR3: TGTGCCAGCAGCTTCATCCGACTAGCGGGGGGGAGCTCCTACAATGAGCAGTTCTTC.

This sequence joins TRBV6-6 and TRBJ1-6; perhaps TRBD1 as D (6 bases). The V gene lost 5 bases and the J gene lost 7 bases, with 15 bases spanning the gap. The CDR3 contains 15 residues. The germline V gene encodes CDR1 MNHNY and CDR2 SVGAGI (reference sequence). The CDR3 region is CASSPWTEENSPLHF. The CDR3 DNA sequence: TGTGCCAGCAGTCCCTGGACAGAAGAGAATTCACCCCTCCACTTT.

The chain has TRBV6-2 or TRBV6-3 and TRBJ2-7, with 7 bases that match TRBD2. The CDR3 length is 15 residues. Per germline, CDR1 MNHEY and CDR2 SVGEGT. The V gene end was trimmed by 4 bases and the J gene end by 1 base; junction bases not matched to a gene: 7. CDR3 in amino acids: CASSLGGGTSYEQYF. CDR3 coding DNA: TGTGCCAGCAGTTTGGGGGGAGGGACGTCCTACGAGCAGTACTTC.

This clone was observed at least ten times. This chain uses TRBV6-6 with TRBJ2-1; no definite D call. Germline V lookup: CDR1 MNHNY, CDR2 SVGAGI (reference sequence). Trimming pared 6 bases from V and 5 bases from J, leaving 14 bases between. The length of the CDR3 is 14 residues. The DNA for the CDR3 is TGTGCCAGCAGAAGTTCCCATTCGGACAATGAGCAGTTCTTC. Encoded protein: CASRSSHSDNEQFF.

The CDR3 nucleotides are TGTGCCAGCAGCTTAGAGGGGGCTAATGAAAAACTGTTTTTT. This encodes CASSLEGANEKLFF. The chain combines TRBV7-2 with TRBJ1-4, with D possibly TRBD1 on 6 matching bases. V was trimmed by 1 base and J by 3 bases, leaving 6 bases between them. The V gene's germline CDR1 is SGHTA and CDR2 FQGNSA. This CDR3 is built from 14 residues.

The chain employs TRBV4-1 and TRBJ1-1, with TRBD1 matching over 8 bases. Unmatched junction bases numbered 7, after V lost 6 bases and J lost 4 bases. CDR3 length: 14 residues. CDR1 is MGHRA and CDR2 is YSYEKL in the germline V gene. For the CDR3, the DNA is TGCGCCAGCAGTATGGGAACAGGGGGCACTGAAGCTTTCTTT. Its translation: CASSMGTGGTEAFF.

This chain joins TRBV5-1 and TRBJ2-1, with D tentatively TRBD2 (6 bases). This CDR3 has 15 residues. V lost 7 bases and J 3 bases, leaving 17 bases between the germline ends. CDR1 and CDR2 (germline): SGHRS, YFSETQ. CDR3 in amino acids: CASRQGSGLYNEQFF. In DNA form, the CDR3 reads TGCGCCAGCCGCCAGGGTAGCGGTCTCTACAATGAGCAGTTCTTC.

The chain is built from TRBV6-4 and TRBJ2-5; 10 nucleotides match TRBD2. Losses at the gene ends were 2 bases for V and 5 bases for J; bases not matched to a gene: 5. This CDR3 region has 15 residues. Germline values: CDR1 MRHNA, CDR2 SNTAGT. CDR3 bases: TGTGCCAGCAGTGACGTAGCGGGAGGAAGGGAGACCCAGTACTTC. Translation: CASSDVAGGRETQYF.

The table lists this clone with a count of one. This chain links TRBV5-1 with TRBJ1-6, with 8 bases matching TRBD1. After removal of 5 bases from V and 9 bases from J, the junction contained 7 bases not matched to a gene. Germline V lookup: CDR1 SGHRS, CDR2 YFSETQ. CDR3 length: 14 amino acids. The CDR3 DNA reads TGCGCCAGCAGTTATGACAGGGGCAGTTCACCCCTCCACTTT. As protein: CASSYDRGSSPLHF. The variable domain in full, completed from reference TRBV5-1 and TRBJ1-6, reads KAGVTQTPRYLIKTRGQQVTLSCSPISGHRSVSWYQQTPGQGLQFLFEYFSETQRNKGNFPGRFSGRQFSNSRSEMNVSTLELGDSALYLCASSYDRGSSPLHFGNGTRLTVT.

The chain couples TRBV7-9 to TRBJ1-5, with 8 bases fitting TRBD1. V lost 5 bases to trimming and J lost 7 bases; unmatched junction nucleotides: 7. There are 14 residues in the CDR3. Germline V gives CDR1 SEHNR, CDR2 FQNEAQ (reference sequence). CDR3 DNA sequence: TGTGCCAGCAGCCTACAGGGGGTTTGGCAGCCCCAGCATTTT. As protein: CASSLQGVWQPQHF.

The rearrangement uses TRBV20-1 and TRBJ2-5; unclear D gene. CDR3 length: 9 residues. V lost 3 bases, J lost 14 bases, and 10 bases lay in between. Per the germline V gene, CDR1 is DFQATT and CDR2 is SNEGSKA (reference sequence). CDR3 in amino acids: CSARAPRYF. Written as DNA, the CDR3 is TGCAGTGCTAGGGCCCCCCGATACTTC.

This rearrangement joins TRBV30 to TRBJ1-4; 11 nucleotides match TRBD1. This CDR3 is 12 amino acids long. Losses at the gene ends were 8 bases for V and 5 bases for J; bases not matched to a gene: 1. Germline CDR1 and CDR2: GTSNPN and SVGIG (reference sequence). CDR3 nucleotides: TGTGCCGGGACAGGGGGGAATGAAAAACTGTTTTTT. Translating gives CAGTGGNEKLFF.

The rearrangement links TRBV3-1 (or the pseudogene TRBV3-2) to TRBJ2-3, with 10 nucleotides matching TRBD2. V was clipped by 3 bases and J by 1 base; unmatched bases: 1. Germline CDR1 LGHDT, CDR2 YNNKEL (reference sequence). This CDR3 region has 15 residues. The CDR3 region has the DNA TGTGCCAGCAGCCAGAGCGGGAGGGGCACAGATACGCAGTATTTT. This sequence encodes CASSQSGRGTDTQYF.

CDR3 coding DNA: TGCGCCAGCAGCTCTCGCACAGGGGGCGATGGGATTCTAGGGGCTTTCTTT. Translation gives CASSSRTGGDGILGAFF. This chain joins TRBV4-3 and TRBJ1-1; 9 nucleotides line up with TRBD1. The ends lost 5 bases at V and 11 bases at J; junction bases unmatched: 21. The CDR3 is 17 amino acids. From germline, CDR1 is LGHNA and CDR2 YSLEER.

This clone appeared a single time. The chain recombines TRBV3-1 (or the pseudogene TRBV3-2) with TRBJ2-6; the D is unclear. Germline V CDR1 and CDR2: LGHDT, YNNKEL (reference sequence). The CDR3 is 16 amino acids. Trimming shortened V by 0 bases and J by 0 bases, and 6 bases separated the two germline ends. The DNA of the CDR3 is TGTGCCAGCAGCCAAGAACAGAACTCTGGGGCCAACGTCCTGACTTTC. It is translated as CASSQEQNSGANVLTF.

The chain combines TRBV6-6 with TRBJ2-1; 7 bases line up with TRBD2. The CDR3 has 14 residues. With 6 bases clipped from V and 4 bases from J, the junction kept 6 bases outside the gene matches. Germline V gene sequence: CDR1 MNHNY, CDR2 SVGAGI (reference sequence). CDR3 region: CASSWASGYNEQFF. CDR3 DNA sequence: TGTGCCAGCAGCTGGGCTAGCGGTTACAATGAGCAGTTCTTC.